The following is a T cell receptor (beta chain) sequence with its context. With a much larger clone just one base away, this may be a read error. The authors ran a second PCR of about 6 to 11 cycles using a sample-barcoded 5' primer and a J-beta primer mix. TCRdb redid the calling of the 5' RACE reads with MiXCR, one entry per CDR3 protein. The sample shows about 900,000 distinct CDR3 sequences, around 49% of them seen only once. This specimen comes from a study of blood T cells in healthy people across ages. The CDR3 spans 11 residues. CDR1 and CDR2 (germline): SGHNT, YENEEA. This rearrangement joins TRBV11-3 to TRBJ2-4, with D unclear. The TCR was taken from a man aged 30 to 45 in good health. Sequencing was performed on blood. CDR3 in DNA: TGTGCCAGCAGCTTTTCCGACATTCTGTACTTC. Translating gives CASSFSDILYF.